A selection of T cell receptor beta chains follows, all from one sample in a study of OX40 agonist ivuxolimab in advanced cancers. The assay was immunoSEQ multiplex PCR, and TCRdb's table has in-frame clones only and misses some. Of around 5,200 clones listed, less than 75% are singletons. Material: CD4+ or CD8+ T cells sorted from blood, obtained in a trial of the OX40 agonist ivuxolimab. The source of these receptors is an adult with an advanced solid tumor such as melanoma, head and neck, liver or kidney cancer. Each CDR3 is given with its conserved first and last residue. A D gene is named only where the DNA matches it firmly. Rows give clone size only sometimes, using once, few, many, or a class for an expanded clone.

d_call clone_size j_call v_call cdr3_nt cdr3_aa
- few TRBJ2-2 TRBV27 TGTGCCAGCAGTTTAGAAGGGTTGCGGGGCTCCAACACCGGGGAGCTGTTTTTT CASSLEGLRGSNTGELFF
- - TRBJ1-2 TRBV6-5 TGTGCCAGCAGTTTACAGGGAGGGAGTGGCTACACCTTC CASSLQGGSGYTF
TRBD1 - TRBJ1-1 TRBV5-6 TGTGCCAGCAGCTTGGAGGTGGGGCAGGGGGCCGCTGAAGCTTTCTTT CASSLEVGQGAAEAFF
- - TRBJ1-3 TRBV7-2 TGTGCCAGCAGTTTTTCCAGGGTGGGAGCTGGAAACACCATATATTTT CASSFSRVGAGNTIYF
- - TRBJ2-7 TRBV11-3 TGTGCCAGCAGCTTAGTCTATAGAGGCGAGCAGTACTTC CASSLVYRGEQYF
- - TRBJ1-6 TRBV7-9 TGTGCCAGCAGCGGGGTCTCCTTTAATTCACCCCTCCACTTT CASSGVSFNSPLHF
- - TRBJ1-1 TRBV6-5 TGTGCCAGCAGCGACAGAATAACTGAAGCTTTCTTT CASSDRITEAFF
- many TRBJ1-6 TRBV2 TGTGCCAGCAGTGAATGGGAGACACCCCTCCACTTT CASSEWETPLHF
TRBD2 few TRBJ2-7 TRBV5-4 TGTGCCAGCAGCTCTCTAGCGGGTTGCTACGAGCAGTACTTC CASSSLAGCYEQYF
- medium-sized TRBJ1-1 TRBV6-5 TGTGCCAGCAGCGGAGACACGGCTGAAGCTTTCTTT CASSGDTAEAFF
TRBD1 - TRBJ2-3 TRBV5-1 TGCGCCAGCAGCTTGGACAGGGGGCTCGATACGCAGTATTTT CASSLDRGLDTQYF
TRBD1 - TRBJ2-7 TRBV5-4 TGTGCCAGCAGCAATCCGGGACAGGGTACCTACGAGCAGTACTTC CASSNPGQGTYEQYF
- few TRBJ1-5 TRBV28 TGTGCCAGCAGTTTGATTAATGGCAATCAGCCCCAGCATTTT CASSLINGNQPQHF
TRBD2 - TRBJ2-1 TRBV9 TGTGCCAGCAGCGTAGGGACTAGCGGGGGGGCCTCCAATGAGCAGTTCTTC CASSVGTSGGASNEQFF
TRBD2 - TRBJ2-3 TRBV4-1 TGCGCCAGCAGCCACAGGACTAGCGTGGCAGATACGCAGTATTTT CASSHRTSVADTQYF
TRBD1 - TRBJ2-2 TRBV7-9 TGTGCCAGCAGCTTAGCGGTCCTCGGGGACAGGGGGTGTGAGGAGCTGTTTTTT CASSLAVLGDRGCEELFF
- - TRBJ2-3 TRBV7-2 TGTGCCAGCAGCTTAGGGAGGGTCTCCACAGATACGCAGTATTTT CASSLGRVSTDTQYF
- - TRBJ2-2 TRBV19 TGTGCCAGTAAGGATACGAACACCGGGGAGCTGTTTTTT CASKDTNTGELFF
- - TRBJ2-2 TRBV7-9 TGTGCCAGCAGCTTAGAAGGGGCGGCAGTAAACACCGGGGAGCTGTTTTTT CASSLEGAAVNTGELFF
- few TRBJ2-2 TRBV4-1 TGCGCCAGCAGCCAAGTAGCGCCCTCGAACACCGGGGAGCTGTTTTTT CASSQVAPSNTGELFF
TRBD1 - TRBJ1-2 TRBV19 TGTGCCAGTAGTCCCGGGACAGGGTTCTATGGCTACACCTTC CASSPGTGFYGYTF
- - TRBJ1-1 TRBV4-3 TGCGCCAGCAGCCAAGATATCCCGAACACTGAAGCTTTCTTT CASSQDIPNTEAFF
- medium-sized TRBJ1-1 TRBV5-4 TGTGCCAGCAGCTCCCCCTCGACAGGATACACTGAAGCTTTCTTT CASSSPSTGYTEAFF
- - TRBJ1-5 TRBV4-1 TGCGCCAGCAGCTTGGGCCCTTATCAGCCCCAGCATTTT CASSLGPYQPQHF
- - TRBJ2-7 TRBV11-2 TGTGCCAGCAGCTTAGCCGGGACGCTAACTCGGGAGCAGTACTTC CASSLAGTLTREQYF
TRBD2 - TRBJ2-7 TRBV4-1 TGCGCCAGCAGCCCAGCTAGCGGGGCCTACTACGAGCAGTACTTC CASSPASGAYYEQYF
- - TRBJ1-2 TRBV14 TGTGCCAGCAGCCAGGCTCCGGGGGTGTATGGCTACACCTTC CASSQAPGVYGYTF
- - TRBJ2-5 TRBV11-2 TGTGCCAGCAGCCCCGAAAGGGACAAACGGGACCAGTACTTC CASSPERDKRDQYF
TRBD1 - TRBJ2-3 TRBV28 TGTGCCAGCAGCCCACAAGACAGGGCTTCAGATACGCAGTATTTT CASSPQDRASDTQYF
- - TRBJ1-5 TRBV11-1 TGTGCCAGCAGCTTAGGCGGGACTTTCCAGCCCCAGCATTTT CASSLGGTFQPQHF
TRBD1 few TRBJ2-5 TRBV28 TGTGCCAGCAGTCCCGGGACAGGGAAGGGCCAAGAGACCCAGTACTTC CASSPGTGKGQETQYF
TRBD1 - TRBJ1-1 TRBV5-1 TGCGCCAGCAGCCCCTTCCGGGACAGGGGGCTTGGGACTGAAGCTTTCTTT CASSPFRDRGLGTEAFF